This T cell receptor (beta chain) was captured in a study of CD8 T cells in Susac syndrome. Study-level results: The authors acknowledged that the study's TCR sequencing and HLA analysis involved relatively few individuals.

Regarding this clonotype: What it binds is unknown.

The multiple sclerosis controls, all treatment-naive patients, had relapsing-remitting disease that was stable or active. Isolation of CD8+ and CD4+ T cells was performed negatively, whereas enrichment of TEMRA cells was done by FACS. The RNA, about 0.45 to 1 ug, was put through reverse transcription using random hexamers. From the immunoSEQ multiplex PCR reads, TCRdb called clonotypes with MiXCR, one entry per CDR3 protein. Here the sample spans about 66,000 distinct CDR3 sequences, roughly 94% being singletons. The V end lost 4 bases, the J end lost 7 bases, and 8 bases lay between the germline ends. The CDR3 spans 13 residues. CDR1 is LNHDA, CDR2 SQIVND, per germline (reference sequence).

The V gene is TRBV19, the J gene TRBJ1-6; no reliable D call. The TCR was taken from a human donor with multiple sclerosis. Sequencing was performed on CD8+ T cells from PBMCs. CDR3 amino acids: CASSKAWNSPLHF. The CDR3 DNA follows: TGTGCCAGTAGTAAGGCGTGGAATTCACCCCTCCACTTT.